This T cell receptor (beta chain) emerged from a study of a mutant IDH1 vaccine in newly diagnosed glioma. Study-wide background: The patients were given eight vaccinations, one each in weeks 1, 3, 5, 7, 11, 15, 19 and 23. Once 4-6 weeks had passed after radiotherapy alone, vaccination started, or it started with temozolomide cycles. Earlier care involved radiotherapy, temozolomide, or both, and the majority received both. Findings and caveats of the study: Roughly 92% of patients showed vaccine-induced immune responses across multiple MHC alleles.

CDR3 length: 12 amino acids. The V end was cut by 2 bases, the J end by 5 bases, with 8 bases between. In germline, CDR1 is SGHRS, CDR2 YFSETQ. The time point was: week 5, during vaccination. Each dose delivered 300 ug of mutant IDH1 20-mer peptide subcutaneously with imiquimod. Points on this clone: Its target is not known.

Measured with immunoSEQ multiplex PCR; TCRdb has only the in-frame clones, and not every one. The repertoire holds under 70,000 clones, with roughly four fifths as singletons. The V gene is TRBV5-1, the J gene TRBJ2-7; D is uncertain. The receptor was derived from a man under 40 with glioma. The material was PBMCs, obtained from a glioma patient whose treatment included an IDH1 peptide vaccine. DNA of the CDR3: TGCGCCAGCAGCTTACGATTTAACGAGCAGTACTTC. This codes for CASSLRFNEQYF. Combining the CDR3 with reference TRBV5-1 and TRBJ2-7 gives the whole variable domain KAGVTQTPRYLIKTRGQQVTLSCSPISGHRSVSWYQQTPGQGLQFLFEYFSETQRNKGNFPGRFSGRQFSNSRSEMNVSTLELGDSALYLCASSLRFNEQYFGPGTRLTVT.